Detailed here is one T cell receptor (beta chain). What it binds is unknown. This sample was taken from a study of cytomegalovirus exposure and HLA in healthy donors. In the study overall: A prior analysis found 117 million unique TCR beta sequences from approximately 190 million T cells. Study conclusions and caveats: Earlier analysis yielded a pattern in which most TCR beta V segments were productive about 87% or about 30% of the time.

CDR1 is SGDLS, CDR2 YYNGEE, per germline. V was shortened by 3 bases and J by 3 bases, with 13 bases between the two germline ends. The CDR3 is 15 residues long. PCR amplification relied on 60 Vbeta primers (plus 13 Jbeta primers). TCRdb keeps only in-frame clones here, not all; method: immunoSEQ multiplex PCR. The data hold 160,000 or so clones, with roughly 88% observed a single time. What was sequenced was PBMCs. The gene calls are TRBV9 and TRBJ1-3, with D possibly being TRBD1 (5 bases). This TCR came from a man aged 50-59 years in good health and CMV-seropositive. The CDR3 nucleotides are TGTGCCAGCAGCGGGGCCGGGGGAAGTGGAAACACCATATATTTT. Translating gives CASSGAGGSGNTIYF. Full variable domain (outside the CDR3, taken from reference TRBV9 and TRBJ1-3): DSGVTQTPKHLITATGQRVTLRCSPRSGDLSVYWYQQSLDQGLQFLIQYYNGEERAKGNILERFSAQQFPDLHSELNLSSLELGDSALYFCASSGAGGSGNTIYFGEGSWLTVV.